This T cell receptor (beta chain) was identified during a study of T-cell memory formation after mild COVID-19. Trimming cost V 4 bases and J 3 bases, with 15 bases left between them. There are 15 residues in the CDR3. Germline CDR1 reads MNHEY; CDR2 reads SVGAGI. This clonotype was recorded a few times. One entry per CDR3 protein, called by TCRdb with MiXCR from the 5' RACE reads. There are some 88,000 distinct CDR3 sequences in the sample; more than 20% occur only once, and around 40% lies in the top ten. The receptor's source is a man aged 18 to 29 who had mild COVID-19 (a few samples of this study predate the infection). Cell type and time point are not known. The genes are TRBV6-5 and TRBJ1-1, with D maybe TRBD1 (5 bases). Sequencing was done on a sample of PBMCs or a T cell subset sorted from them (not recorded which). The CDR3 loop is CASSSSGFWDTEAFF. CDR3 sequence (DNA): TGTGCCAGCAGTTCCTCAGGGTTTTGGGACACTGAAGCTTTCTTT.